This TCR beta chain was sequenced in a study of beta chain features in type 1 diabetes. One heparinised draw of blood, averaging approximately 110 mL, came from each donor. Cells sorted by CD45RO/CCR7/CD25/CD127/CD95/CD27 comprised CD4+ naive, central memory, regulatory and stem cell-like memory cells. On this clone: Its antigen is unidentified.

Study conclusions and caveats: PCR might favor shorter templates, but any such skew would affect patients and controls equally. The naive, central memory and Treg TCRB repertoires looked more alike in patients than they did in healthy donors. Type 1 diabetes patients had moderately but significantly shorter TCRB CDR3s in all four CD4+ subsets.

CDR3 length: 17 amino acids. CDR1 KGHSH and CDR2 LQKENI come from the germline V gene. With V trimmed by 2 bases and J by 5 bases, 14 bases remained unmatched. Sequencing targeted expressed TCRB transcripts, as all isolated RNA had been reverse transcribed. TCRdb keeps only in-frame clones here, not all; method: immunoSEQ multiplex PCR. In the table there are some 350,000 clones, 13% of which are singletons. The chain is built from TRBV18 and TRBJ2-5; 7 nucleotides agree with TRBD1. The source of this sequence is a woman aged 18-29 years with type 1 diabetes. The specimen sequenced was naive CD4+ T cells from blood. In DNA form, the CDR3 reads TGTGCCAGCTCACCAGAGGGGGCAGCTCTGCGTCAGGAGACCCAGTACTTC. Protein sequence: CASSPEGAALRQETQYF.